This note documents a single T cell receptor (beta chain) sequence. One end of the junction fails to match germline, which may point to a read error. The data stem from a study of blood T cell repertoires in COVID-19. The cohort comprised adults aged about 18 to 90 years residing in about 25 US areas. Clinical histories supplied by participants themselves formed the basis of cohort assignment. Contact with a PCR-confirmed or clinician-diagnosed COVID-19 case occurred within 2 weeks of entry. The repertoire was sequenced with immunoSEQ multiplex PCR; TCRdb's copy has only in-frame clones and lacks some. This repertoire shows a few hundred thousand clones, about 88% found once; its top ten account for 1%. The CDR3 loop spans 17 amino acids. CDR1 and CDR2 (germline): MDHEN, SYDVKM.

The sequencing sample was made of PBMCs or T cells enriched from blood (not recorded which). This chain connects TRBV28 to TRBJ2-1; 10 nucleotides match TRBD2. The TCR comes from a woman aged 30 to 39 who had been exposed to COVID-19. The CDR3 here is CASRGSEAGGAIPEQFF. The CDR3 coding sequence is TGTGCCAGCAGGGGGTCTGAAGCGGGAGGGGCGATACCGGAGCAATTCTTC.